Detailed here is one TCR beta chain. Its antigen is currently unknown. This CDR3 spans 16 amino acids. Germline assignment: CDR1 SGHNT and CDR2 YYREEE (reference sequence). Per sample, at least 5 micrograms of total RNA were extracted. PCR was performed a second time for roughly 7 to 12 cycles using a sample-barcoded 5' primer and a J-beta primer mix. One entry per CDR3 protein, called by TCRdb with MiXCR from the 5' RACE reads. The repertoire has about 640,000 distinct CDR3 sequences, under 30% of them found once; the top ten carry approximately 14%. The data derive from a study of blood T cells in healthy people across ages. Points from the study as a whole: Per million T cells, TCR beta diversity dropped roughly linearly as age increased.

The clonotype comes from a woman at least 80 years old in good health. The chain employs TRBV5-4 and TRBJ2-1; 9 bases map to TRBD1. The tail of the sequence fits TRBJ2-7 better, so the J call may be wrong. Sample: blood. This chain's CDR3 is CASSSAGTGHYNEQYF. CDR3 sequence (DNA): TGTGCCAGCAGCTCGGCCGGGACAGGGCACTACAATGAGCAGTACTTC.